This is a list of T cell receptor beta chains from one sample in a study of vaccination and CD4 T cells after COVID-19. TCRdb itself ran the PCR reads through MiXCR, one entry per CDR3 protein. Counted here are 15,000 to 20,000 distinct CDR3 sequences, 50% occurring once; the ten biggest clones make up about 11%. Their recognized antigens are unknown. Specimen: CD4+ T cells from blood, cultured in vitro. The receptors originated from a human donor who had recovered from COVID-19. Each CDR3 is given with its conserved first and last residue. A D gene is named only where the DNA matches it firmly. The size field is filled for only some rows; it gives once, few, many or a size class.

j_gene,d_gene,abundance,v_gene,CDR3nt,CDR3aa
TRBJ1-5,NA,NA,TRBV12-3/TRBV12-4,TGTGCCAGCAGTTTGGCACAGTCCAATCAGCCCCAGCATTTT,CASSLAQSNQPQHF
TRBJ2-3,TRBD2,NA,TRBV7-2,TGTGCCAGCAGCTCCCTGGTTCGTAGCGGGGGCACAGATACGCAGTATTTT,CASSSLVRSGGTDTQYF
TRBJ1-2,TRBD1,NA,TRBV11-3,TGTGCCAGCAGCTTAGCTGGACAGGGGGCGGGTGGCTACACCTTC,CASSLAGQGAGGYTF
TRBJ2-1,TRBD2,NA,TRBV6-2/TRBV6-3,TGTGCCATTGGGGACGGGGGGGCCCATGAGCAGTTCTTC,CAIGDGGAHEQFF
TRBJ2-1,NA,few,TRBV7-6,TGTGCCAGCAGCTTATCTAACAGTGAGCAGTTCTTC,CASSLSNSEQFF
TRBJ2-3,TRBD1,NA,TRBV7-9,TGTGCCAGCAGCTTAGCACTGGACAGGCGAACAGATACGCAGTATTTT,CASSLALDRRTDTQYF
TRBJ2-7,NA,NA,TRBV5-1,TGCGCCAGCAGCTTGGCCGTGTCTGGTTACGAGCAGTACTTC,CASSLAVSGYEQYF
TRBJ2-5,TRBD1,few,TRBV24-1,TGTGCCACCAGTGATTCTGGCCCGGCGACAGGGCCAGAGACCCAGTACTTC,CATSDSGPATGPETQYF
TRBJ2-7,NA,NA,TRBV6-1,TGTGCCAGCAGTGAAGTTTGGACCTACGAGCAGTACTTC,CASSEVWTYEQYF
TRBJ1-1,NA,NA,TRBV6-5,TGTGCCAGCAGTTATAAGGGGAACACTGAAGCTTTCTTT,CASSYKGNTEAFF
TRBJ2-5,TRBD2,NA,TRBV5-4,TGTGCCAGCAGCTTGGGCGCGGGGGGCCCTCAAGAGACCCAGTACTTC,CASSLGAGGPQETQYF
TRBJ2-2,TRBD1,few,TRBV24-1,TGTGCCACCAGTGATTCCCGGACAGGGCGGGCCGGGGAGCTGTTTTTT,CATSDSRTGRAGELFF